Shown below are 13 T cell receptor beta chains from a single sample sequenced in a study of post-analysis software for immune sequencing data. Whole-study results and caveats: In patients, about five TRBV segments were more frequent than in controls, with TRBV5-6, TRBV5-1 and TRBV20-1 among them.

cDNA libraries for TCR beta contained unique molecular identifiers. Using its own MiXCR run on the PCR reads, TCRdb lists one record per CDR3 protein. This table has fewer than 700,000 distinct CDR3 sequences, roughly 47% appearing once. Their antigens remain unidentified. The sample consisted of blood. The receptors derive from a girl aged 5-17 years with multiple sclerosis.

This clonotype was recorded a few times. This chain uses TRBV5-1 with TRBJ1-4; 7 bases align to TRBD1. From germline, CDR1 is SGHRS and CDR2 YFSETQ. V shed 0 bases and J 5 bases; nucleotides not matched to a gene: 10. The CDR3 contains 17 residues. CDR3 protein: CASSLAETGSENEKLFF. The CDR3, as DNA: TGCGCCAGCAGCTTGGCCGAGACAGGGTCAGAAAATGAAAAACTGTTTTTT.

In its sample, this clonotype was seen a few times. The chain employs TRBV6-5 and TRBJ2-7; 7 bases are shared with TRBD2. The J call may be faulty, since TRBJ2-5 better matches the DNA end. This CDR3 is built from 13 residues. Germline values: CDR1 MNHEY, CDR2 SVGAGI. The CDR3: CASNERGSETQYF. The CDR3, as DNA: TGTGCCAGCAATGAGCGGGGTTCAGAGACCCAGTACTTC.

This clonotype has a handful of counts. This chain links TRBV27 with TRBJ2-1; possibly TRBD1 for D (5 bases). The CDR3 length is 13 residues. Per the germline V gene, CDR1 is MNHEY and CDR2 is SMNVEV (reference sequence). V was pared by 2 bases and J by 10 bases, with 12 bases between. This chain's CDR3 is CASSLRWGSEQFF. The CDR3 region has the DNA TGTGCCAGCAGTTTACGGTGGGGCAGCGAGCAGTTCTTC.

The chain carries TRBV4-1 and TRBJ2-1, with 10 nucleotides matching TRBD2. The ends lost 0 bases at V and 6 bases at J; junction bases unmatched: 2. Germline CDR1 MGHRA, CDR2 YSYEKL. This CDR3 comprises 15 residues. The CDR3 nucleotides are TGCGCCAGCAGCCAAGAGGGACTAGCGAGCAATGAGCAGTTCTTC. Protein sequence: CASSQEGLASNEQFF.

The table lists this clonotype with a few counts. The rearrangement uses TRBV3-1 and TRBJ1-2; D ambiguous. The CDR3 covers 14 residues. CDR1 LGHDT and CDR2 YNNKEL come from the germline V gene (reference sequence). V lost 0 bases to trimming and J lost 2 bases, with 7 bases between them. The CDR3 nucleotides read TGTGCCAGCAGCCAAGAGGGCAGCAACTATGGCTACACCTTC. This gives the protein CASSQEGSNYGYTF.

The chain uses TRBV9 and TRBJ1-4; D is ambiguous. CDR1 and CDR2 from the germline V gene are SGDLS and YYNGEE. This CDR3 is 17 amino acids long. V was pared by 0 bases and J by 7 bases, with 19 bases between. In DNA, the CDR3 is TGTGCCAGCAGCGTAGGGGCCCTACAGCGGTCGGGTGAAAAACTGTTTTTT. This codes for CASSVGALQRSGEKLFF.

V is TRBV5-1 and J is TRBJ2-4; perhaps D is TRBD1 or TRBD2 (5 bases each). The assigned J gene may be wrong: the sequence end matches TRBJ2-7 better. The CDR3 covers 16 residues. Per germline, CDR1 SGHRS and CDR2 YFSETQ. CDR3 sequence: CASSLGPFGGLDEQYF. The DNA of the CDR3 is TGCGCCAGCAGCTTGGGGCCTTTTGGGGGTCTGGACGAGCAGTACTTC.

Only a few counts were recorded for this clonotype. The chain couples TRBV5-1 to TRBJ2-7; D is perhaps TRBD2 (5 bases). Trimming left V 4 bases short and J 11 bases short, with 13 bases between. The CDR3 extends over 11 amino acids. Germline lookup yields CDR1 SGHRS and CDR2 YFSETQ. The CDR3 nucleotides read TGCGCCAGCAGCGGATCGGGAAGGGAGTACTTC. Translated: CASSGSGREYF. The variable domain in full, completed from reference TRBV5-1 and TRBJ2-7, reads KAGVTQTPRYLIKTRGQQVTLSCSPISGHRSVSWYQQTPGQGLQFLFEYFSETQRNKGNFPGRFSGRQFSNSRSEMNVSTLELGDSALYLCASSGSGREYFGPGTRLTVT.

This chain links TRBV7-3 with TRBJ2-3; 14 bases fit TRBD2. Germline CDR1 is SGHTA and CDR2 is FQGTGA. This CDR3 region has 18 residues. V lost 3 bases and J lost 0; bases outside the gene matches: 5. CDR3 sequence (DNA): TGTGCCAGCAGCTTCGGACTAGCGGGGGGACGGAGCACAGATACGCAGTATTTT. This codes for CASSFGLAGGRSTDTQYF.

Remarks on this clonotype: The junction does not match germline at one end; this may be a read error. This chain's CDR3 is CASTLEGRRTTIYNKQFF. The CDR3 DNA reads as TGTGCCAGCACCCTCGAGGGCAGGCGAACTACCATCTACAATAAGCAGTTCTTC. The rearrangement links TRBV12-3 or TRBV12-4 to TRBJ2-1, with TRBD2 as a possible D gene (5 bases). CDR3 length equals 18 residues.

This sequence joins TRBV12-3 or TRBV12-4 and TRBJ2-3, with 9 bases identical to TRBD2. The CDR3 runs to 14 residues. V was pared by 10 bases and J by 6 bases, with 11 bases of the junction left unmatched. The CDR3 DNA reads TGTGCCACCACATGGCGGGGGGGCCAGGATACGCAGTATTTT. Translation gives CATTWRGGQDTQYF.

In its sample, this clonotype was seen once. V is TRBV6-5 and J is TRBJ2-1; 8 bases are a match to TRBD2. The J call may be mistaken, given a closer DNA end match to TRBJ2-7. This CDR3 comprises 15 residues. CDR1 is MNHEY, CDR2 SVGAGI, per germline. CDR3 bases: TGTGCCAGCAGCCCCACTAGCGGCTCTCACAATGAGCAGTACTTC. It specifies CASSPTSGSHNEQYF.

Only a few counts were recorded for this clonotype. The J gene is TRBJ2-7, the V gene TRBV12-1; TRBD1, the table's D call, lacks a check against the DNA. TRBV12-1 is recorded as a pseudogene. This CDR3 region has 13 residues. CDR3 residues: CASTDTGVYEQYF. CDR3 bases: TGTGCCAGCACCGACACAGGGGTCTACGAGCAGTACTTC.